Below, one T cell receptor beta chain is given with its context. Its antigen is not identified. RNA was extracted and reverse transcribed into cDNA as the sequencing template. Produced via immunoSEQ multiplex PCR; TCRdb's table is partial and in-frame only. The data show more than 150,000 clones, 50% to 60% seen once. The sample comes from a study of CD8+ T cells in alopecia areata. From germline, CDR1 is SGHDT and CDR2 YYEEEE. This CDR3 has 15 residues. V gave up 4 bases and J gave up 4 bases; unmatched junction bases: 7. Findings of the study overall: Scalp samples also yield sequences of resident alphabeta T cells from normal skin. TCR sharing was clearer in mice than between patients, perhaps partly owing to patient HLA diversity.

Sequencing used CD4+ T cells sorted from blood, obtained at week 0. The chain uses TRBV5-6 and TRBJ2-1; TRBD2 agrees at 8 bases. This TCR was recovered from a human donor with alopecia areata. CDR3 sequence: CASSRSGGTYNEQFF. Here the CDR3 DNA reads TGTGCCAGCAGCCGATCGGGGGGGACATACAATGAGCAGTTCTTC. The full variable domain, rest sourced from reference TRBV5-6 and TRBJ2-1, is DAGVTQSPTHLIKTRGQQVTLRCSPKSGHDTVSWYQQALGQGPQFIFQYYEEEERQRGNFPDRFSGHQFPNYSSELNVNALLLGDSALYLCASSRSGGTYNEQFFGPGTRLTVL.